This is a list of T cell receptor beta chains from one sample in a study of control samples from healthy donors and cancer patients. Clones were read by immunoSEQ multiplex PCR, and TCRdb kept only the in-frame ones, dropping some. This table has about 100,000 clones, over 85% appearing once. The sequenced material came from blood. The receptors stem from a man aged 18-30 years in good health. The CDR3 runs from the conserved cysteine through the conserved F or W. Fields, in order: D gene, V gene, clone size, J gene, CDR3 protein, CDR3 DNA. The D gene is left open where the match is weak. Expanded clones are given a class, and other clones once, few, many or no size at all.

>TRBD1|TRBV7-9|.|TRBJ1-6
CASSSRRDSNSPLHF
TGTGCCAGCAGCAGCCGGCGGGACAGTAATTCACCCCTCCACTTT
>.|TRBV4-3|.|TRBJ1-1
CASSQDGPAMNTEAFF
TGCGCCAGCAGCCAAGATGGGCCAGCTATGAACACTGAAGCTTTCTTT
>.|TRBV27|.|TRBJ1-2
CASSTNRATNYGYTF
TGTGCCAGCAGTACAAACAGGGCAACTAACTATGGCTACACCTTC
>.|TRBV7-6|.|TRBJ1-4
CASSATGPGEKLFF
TGTGCCAGCAGCGCCACAGGGCCCGGTGAAAAACTGTTTTTT
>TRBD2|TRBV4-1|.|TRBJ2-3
CASSQRGWTSGADTQYF
TGCGCCAGCAGCCAACGAGGCTGGACTAGCGGAGCAGATACGCAGTATTTT
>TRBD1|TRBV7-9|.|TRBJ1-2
CASSHRGNYGYTF
TGTGCCAGCAGCCACAGGGGTAACTATGGCTACACCTTC
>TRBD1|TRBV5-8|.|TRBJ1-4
CASSSPRGQPNEKLFF
TGTGCCAGCAGCTCCCCCCGGGGACAGCCTAATGAAAAACTGTTTTTT
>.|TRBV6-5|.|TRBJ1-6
CASCMGSSYNSPLHF
TGTGCCAGCTGTATGGGGAGCTCCTATAATTCACCCCTCCACTTT
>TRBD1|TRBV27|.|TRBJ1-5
CASSLWPGTGESNQPQHF
TGTGCCAGCAGTTTATGGCCCGGGACAGGAGAGAGCAATCAGCCCCAGCATTTT
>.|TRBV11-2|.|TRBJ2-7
CASSFGRRSSSYEQYF
TGTGCCAGCAGCTTCGGTAGGCGCAGCAGCTCCTACGAGCAGTACTTC
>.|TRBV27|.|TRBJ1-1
CASKTRHRNTEAFF
TGTGCCAGCAAAACAAGACACCGGAACACTGAAGCTTTCTTT
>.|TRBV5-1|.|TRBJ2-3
CASSLGFSGTDTQYF
TGCGCCAGCAGCTTGGGATTTTCGGGCACAGATACGCAGTATTTT
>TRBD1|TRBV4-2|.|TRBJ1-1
CASSQDPGTDDTEAFF
TGTGCCAGCAGCCAAGACCCAGGGACAGACGACACTGAAGCTTTCTTT
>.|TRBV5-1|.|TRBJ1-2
CASSPSGYGYTF
TGCGCCAGCAGCCCCAGTGGCTATGGCTACACCTTC
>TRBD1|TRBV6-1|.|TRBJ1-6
CASSARDRPYNSPLHF
TGTGCCAGCAGTGCCCGGGACAGACCCTATAATTCACCCCTCCACTTT
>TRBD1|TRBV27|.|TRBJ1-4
CASSTRDREREKLFF
TGTGCCAGCAGTACCAGGGACAGGGAACGGGAAAAACTGTTTTTT
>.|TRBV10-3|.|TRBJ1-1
CAISESGRLPTFEAFF
TGTGCCATCAGTGAGTCAGGGAGACTGCCTACCTTTGAAGCTTTCTTT
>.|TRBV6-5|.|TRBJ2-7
CASSPRALYEQYF
TGTGCCAGCAGTCCCAGGGCCCTCTACGAGCAGTACTTC
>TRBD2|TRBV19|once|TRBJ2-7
CASSIVPYKSGGISYEQYF
TGTGCCAGTAGTATAGTCCCCTATAAGAGCGGGGGGATCTCCTACGAGCAGTACTTC
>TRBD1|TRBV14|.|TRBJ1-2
CASSQDNRGIRGYTF
TGTGCCAGCAGCCAAGATAACAGGGGGATACGTGGCTACACCTTC
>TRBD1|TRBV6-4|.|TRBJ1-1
CAISGGPYPEAFF
TGTGCCATCTCAGGGGGGCCTTACCCTGAAGCTTTCTTT
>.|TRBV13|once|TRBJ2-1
CASSFSGRNEQFF
TGTGCCAGCAGCTTCTCGGGGCGCAATGAGCAGTTCTTC
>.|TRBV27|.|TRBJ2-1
CASTHLTPSAGNEQFF
TGTGCCAGCACTCATCTGACTCCTTCCGCGGGGAATGAGCAGTTCTTC
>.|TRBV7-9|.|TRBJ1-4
CASSLEQLNEKLFF
TGTGCCAGCAGCTTGGAACAGTTAAATGAAAAACTGTTTTTT